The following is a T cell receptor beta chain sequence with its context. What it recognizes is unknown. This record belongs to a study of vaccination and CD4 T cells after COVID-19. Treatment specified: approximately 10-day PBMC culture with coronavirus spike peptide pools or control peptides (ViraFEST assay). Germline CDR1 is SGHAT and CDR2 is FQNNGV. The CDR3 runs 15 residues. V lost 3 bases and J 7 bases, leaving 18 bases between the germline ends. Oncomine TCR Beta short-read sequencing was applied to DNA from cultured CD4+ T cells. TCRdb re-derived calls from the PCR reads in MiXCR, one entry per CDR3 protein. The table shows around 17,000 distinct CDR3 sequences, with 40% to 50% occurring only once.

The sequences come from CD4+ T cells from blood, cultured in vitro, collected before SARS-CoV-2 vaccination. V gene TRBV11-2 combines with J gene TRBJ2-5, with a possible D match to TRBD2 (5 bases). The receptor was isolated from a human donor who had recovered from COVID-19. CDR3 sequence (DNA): TGTGCCAGCAGCTTGGGCCTAGCAGCTCGAGGGACCCAGTACTTC. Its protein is CASSLGLAARGTQYF. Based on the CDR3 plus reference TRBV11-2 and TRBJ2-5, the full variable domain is EAGVAQSPRYKIIEKRQSVAFWCNPISGHATLYWYQQILGQGPKLLIQFQNNGVVDDSQLPKDRFSAERLKGVDSTLKIQPAKLEDSAVYLCASSLGLAARGTQYFGPGTRLLVL.